This T cell receptor (beta chain) was documented in a study of metastatic and nonmetastatic thyroid tumors. Study-wide background: For malignant and benign thyroid patients, tumor or nodule tissue and blood were the sources whose repertoires were compared.

Notes on the study in general: For both blood and tumor, malignant thyroid tumors reportedly showed significantly higher TCR beta diversity than benign nodules did.

In the source study's methods: Building a distant-metastasis classifier for papillary thyroid cancer drew on CDR3 differences across clinicopathological groups. TCRdb ran MiXCR on the PCR reads. These V and J calls originate from TCRdb's pipeline instead of the authors' own analysis. This sample yields around 27,000 clones, of which 15% are seen a single time; roughly 3.4% belongs to the top ten. Thyroid surgery took place with no prior treatment in any patient. The germline CDR1 and CDR2 sequences are LNHDA and SQIVND (reference sequence). The CDR3 has 14 residues. J gave up 4 bases and V 4 bases, and 6 bases lay outside the gene matches. This clone has at least ten counts. Its antigen is not known.

Sequencing used blood. The sequence was obtained from a female donor with papillary thyroid cancer or a benign thyroid nodule (not recorded which). Some clones in this sample may be carry-over from other donors' samples. The chain combines TRBV19 with TRBJ2-5, with 7 bases lining up with TRBD1. The CDR3 here is CASSNNHRGETQYF. The DNA for the CDR3 is TGTGCCAGTAGTAATAACCACAGGGGAGAGACCCAGTACTTC.